This T cell receptor (beta chain) was sequenced during a study of T cells in Graves' hyperthyroidism and ophthalmopathy. About the research overall: Peripheral blood samples were taken at initial diagnosis, prior to any treatment. Overall study results and limits: A 13 V-J signature model discriminated ophthalmopathy versus stable hyperthyroidism. Blood also held most thyroid clonotypes expanded beyond 0.001.

RNA transcripts gave rise to amplified TCR beta CDR3 regions. The study used the HTBI primer set for a first-round RT-PCR of the TCR CDR3. TCRdb re-analysed the multiplex PCR reads in MiXCR, keeping a single row per CDR3 protein. The sample holds under 750,000 distinct CDR3 sequences, around 20% seen once. To note about this clonotype: Its antigen is undetermined.

V dropped 3 bases and J dropped 1; count of bases not matched to a gene: 8. CDR3 length: 18 residues. CDR1 MGHRA and CDR2 YSYEKL come from the germline V gene. Diagnosis of hyperthyroidism was new in patients aged 18 to 65, and its duration was under 2 months. The TCR originated in a woman aged 45-65 years with Graves' hyperthyroidism that later progressed to Graves' ophthalmopathy. This chain connects TRBV4-1 to TRBJ1-5; 11 bases are a match to TRBD1. Input material: blood. CDR3 protein: CASSQGTGGMRSNQPQHF. As DNA, the CDR3 is TGCGCCAGCAGCCAGGGGACAGGGGGTATGAGAAGCAATCAGCCCCAGCATTTT.